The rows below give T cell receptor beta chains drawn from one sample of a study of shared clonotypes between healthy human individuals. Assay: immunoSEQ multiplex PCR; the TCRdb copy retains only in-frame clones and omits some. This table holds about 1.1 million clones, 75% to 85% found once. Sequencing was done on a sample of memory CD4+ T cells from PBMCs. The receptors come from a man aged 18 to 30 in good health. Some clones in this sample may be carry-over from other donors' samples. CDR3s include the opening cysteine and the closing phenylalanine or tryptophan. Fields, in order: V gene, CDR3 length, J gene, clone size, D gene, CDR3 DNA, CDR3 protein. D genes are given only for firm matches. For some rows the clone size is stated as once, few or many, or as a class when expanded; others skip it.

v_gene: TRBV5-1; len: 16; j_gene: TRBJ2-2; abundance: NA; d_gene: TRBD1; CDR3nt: TGCGCCAGCAGCTCACGGACAGGGGCGCCCACCGGGGAGCTGTTTTTT; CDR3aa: CASSSRTGAPTGELFF
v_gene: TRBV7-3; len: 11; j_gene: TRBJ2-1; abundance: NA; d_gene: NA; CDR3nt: TGTGCCAGCAGCGATAGGGATGAGCAGTTCTTC; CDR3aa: CASSDRDEQFF
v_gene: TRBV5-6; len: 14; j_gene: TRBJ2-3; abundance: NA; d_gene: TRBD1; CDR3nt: TGTGCCAGCAGCTGGCAGGGGGCGCGAGATACGCAGTATTTT; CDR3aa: CASSWQGARDTQYF
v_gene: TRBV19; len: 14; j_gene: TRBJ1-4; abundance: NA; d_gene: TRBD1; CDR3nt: TGTGCCAGTAACCGGGGACAGGGAAATGAAAAACTGTTTTTT; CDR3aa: CASNRGQGNEKLFF
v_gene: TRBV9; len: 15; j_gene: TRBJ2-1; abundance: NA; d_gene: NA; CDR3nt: TGTGCCAGCAGCACCCAGGGGACACCCTACAATGAGCAGTTCTTC; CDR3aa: CASSTQGTPYNEQFF
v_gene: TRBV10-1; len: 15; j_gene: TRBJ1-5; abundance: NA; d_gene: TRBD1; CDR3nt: TGCGCCAGCAGTGATAGGCAGGGGGGATGTCAGCCCCAGCATTTT; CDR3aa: CASSDRQGGCQPQHF
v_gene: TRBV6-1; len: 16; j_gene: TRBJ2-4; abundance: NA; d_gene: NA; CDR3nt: TGTGCCAGCAGTGAAGCCACGGGAGTAGCCAAAAACATTCAGTACTTC; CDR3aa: CASSEATGVAKNIQYF
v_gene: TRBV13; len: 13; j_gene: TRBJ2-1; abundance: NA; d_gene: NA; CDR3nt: TGTGCCAGCAGGCGCATTGGGGGAAATGAGCAGTTCTTC; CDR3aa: CASRRIGGNEQFF
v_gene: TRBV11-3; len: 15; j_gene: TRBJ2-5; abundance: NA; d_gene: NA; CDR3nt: TGTGCCAGCAGCTTAAACGGCAGGGTGGGGGAGACCCAGTACTTC; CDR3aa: CASSLNGRVGETQYF
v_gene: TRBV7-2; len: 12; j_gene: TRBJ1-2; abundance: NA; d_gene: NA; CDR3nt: TGTGCCAGCAGCTTAGCAGGCTATGGCTACACCTTC; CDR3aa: CASSLAGYGYTF
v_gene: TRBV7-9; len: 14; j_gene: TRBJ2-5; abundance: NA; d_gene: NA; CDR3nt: TGTGCCAGCAGCGTCGACAGAAACGGAGAGACCCAGTACTTC; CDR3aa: CASSVDRNGETQYF
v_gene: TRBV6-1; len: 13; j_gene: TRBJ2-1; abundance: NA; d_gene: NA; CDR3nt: TGTGCCAGCAGTGAAAGAGAGGCGCGAGAGCAGTTCTTC; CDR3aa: CASSEREAREQFF
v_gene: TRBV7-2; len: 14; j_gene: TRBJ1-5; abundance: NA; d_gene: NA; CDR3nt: TGTGCCAGCAGCTTAAACAGGGCGGATCAGCCCCAGCATTTT; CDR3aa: CASSLNRADQPQHF
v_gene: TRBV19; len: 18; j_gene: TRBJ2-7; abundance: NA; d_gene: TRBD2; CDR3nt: TGTGCCAGTAGTATAACCCACGGGGTAGCGGGGAGCTCCTACGAGCAGTACTTC; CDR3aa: CASSITHGVAGSSYEQYF
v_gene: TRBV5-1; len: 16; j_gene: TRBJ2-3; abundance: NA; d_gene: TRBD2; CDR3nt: TGCGCCAGCAGCTTGGGACTAGCGGTTTTCACAGATACGCAGTATTTT; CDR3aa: CASSLGLAVFTDTQYF
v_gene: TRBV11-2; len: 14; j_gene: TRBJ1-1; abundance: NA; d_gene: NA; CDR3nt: TGTGCCAGCAGCTTTTCAGGGGCGACCACTGAAGCTTTCTTT; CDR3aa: CASSFSGATTEAFF
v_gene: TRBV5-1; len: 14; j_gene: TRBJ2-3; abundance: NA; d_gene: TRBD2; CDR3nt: TGCGCCAGCAGCAGCGGGAGGGAGGGAGATACGCAGTATTTT; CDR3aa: CASSSGREGDTQYF
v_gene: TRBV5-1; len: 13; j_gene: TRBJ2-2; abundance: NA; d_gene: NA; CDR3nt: TGCGCCAGCAGCTTTCAGCAGCCCGGGGAGCTGTTTTTT; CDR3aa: CASSFQQPGELFF
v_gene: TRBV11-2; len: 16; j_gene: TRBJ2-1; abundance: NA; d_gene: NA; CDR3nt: TGTGCCAGCAGCTTAGAAGGCAGCCGATCCTACAATGAGCAGTTCTTC; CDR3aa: CASSLEGSRSYNEQFF
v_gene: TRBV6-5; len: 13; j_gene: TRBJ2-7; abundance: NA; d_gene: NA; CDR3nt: TGTGCCAGCAGACGAGGGCTGTGGGGCGAGCAGTACTTC; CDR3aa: CASRRGLWGEQYF
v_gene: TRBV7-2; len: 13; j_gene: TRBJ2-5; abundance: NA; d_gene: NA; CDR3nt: TGTGCCAGCAGCTTCGACAAACAAGAGACCCAGTACTTC; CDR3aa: CASSFDKQETQYF
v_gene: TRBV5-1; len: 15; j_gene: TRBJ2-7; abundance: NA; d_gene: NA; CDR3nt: TGCGCCAGCAGCTTGGGGTCTCTCTTCAATTACGAGCAGTACTTC; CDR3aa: CASSLGSLFNYEQYF
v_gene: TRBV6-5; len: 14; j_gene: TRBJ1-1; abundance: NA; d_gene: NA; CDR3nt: TGTGCCAGCACTAAGCAGGGGAGGGACACTGAAGCTTTCTTT; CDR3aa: CASTKQGRDTEAFF
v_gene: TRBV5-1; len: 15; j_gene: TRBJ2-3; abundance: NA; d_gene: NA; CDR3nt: TGCGCCAGCAGCTTGGTGGGGAGCGAGACGGTTGGGCAGTATTTT; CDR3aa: CASSLVGSETVGQYF
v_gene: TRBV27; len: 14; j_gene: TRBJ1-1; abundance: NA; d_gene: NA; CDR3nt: TGTGCCAGCAGTGGCGCACAGGGTCACACTGAAGCTTTCTTT; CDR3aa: CASSGAQGHTEAFF
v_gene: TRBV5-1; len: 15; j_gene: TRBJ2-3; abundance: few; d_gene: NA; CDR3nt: TGCGCCAGCAGCTCAATCGGGGTAGGAGGAGATACGCAGTATTTT; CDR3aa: CASSSIGVGGDTQYF
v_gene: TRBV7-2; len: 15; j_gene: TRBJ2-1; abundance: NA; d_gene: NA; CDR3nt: TGTGCCAGCAGCCCGGCCATAGTCTCCTACAATGAGCAGTTCTTC; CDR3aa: CASSPAIVSYNEQFF
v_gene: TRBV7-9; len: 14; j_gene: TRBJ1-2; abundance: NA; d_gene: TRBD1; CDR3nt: TGTGCCAGCAGCTTAGCGGGACAGGATCTTGGCTACACCTTC; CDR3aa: CASSLAGQDLGYTF
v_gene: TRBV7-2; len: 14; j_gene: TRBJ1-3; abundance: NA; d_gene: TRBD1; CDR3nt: TGTGCCAGCAGCTTTACAGGGGGCTGGAACACCATATATTTT; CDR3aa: CASSFTGGWNTIYF
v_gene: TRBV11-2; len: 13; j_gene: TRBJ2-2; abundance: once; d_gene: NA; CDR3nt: TGTGCCAGCAGCTTAGAGAGAGCCGGGGAGCTGTTTTTT; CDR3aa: CASSLERAGELFF
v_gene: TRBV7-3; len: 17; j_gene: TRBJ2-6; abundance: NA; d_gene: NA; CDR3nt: TGTGCCAGCAGCTTGCGGACAGCCAGCTCTGGGGCCAACGTCCTGACTTTC; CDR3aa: CASSLRTASSGANVLTF
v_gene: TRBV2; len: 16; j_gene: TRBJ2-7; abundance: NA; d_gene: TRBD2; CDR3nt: TGTGCCAGCAGTCGGGCCGGGACTAGCGGGTTTTACGAGCAGTACTTC; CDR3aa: CASSRAGTSGFYEQYF
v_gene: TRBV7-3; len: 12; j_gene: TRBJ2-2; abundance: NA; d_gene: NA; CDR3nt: TGTGCCAGCAGCTTTTCCCGCGGGGAGCTGTTTTTT; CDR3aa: CASSFSRGELFF
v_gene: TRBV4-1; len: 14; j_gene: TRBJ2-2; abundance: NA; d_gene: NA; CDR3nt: TGCGCCAGCAGCCAGGGGGAGACGGGCGGGGAGCTGTTTTTT; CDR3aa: CASSQGETGGELFF
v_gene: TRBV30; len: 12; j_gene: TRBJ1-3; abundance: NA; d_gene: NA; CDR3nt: TGTGCCTGGAGGGGACCTGGAAACACCATATATTTT; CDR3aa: CAWRGPGNTIYF
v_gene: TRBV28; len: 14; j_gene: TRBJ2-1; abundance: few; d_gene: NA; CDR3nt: TGTGCCAGCAGTGGAGGGTTGGGTTACAATGAGCAGTTCTTC; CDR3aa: CASSGGLGYNEQFF
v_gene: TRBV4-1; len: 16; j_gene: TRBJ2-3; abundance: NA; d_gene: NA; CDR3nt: TGCGCCAGCAGCCGAAAGGACTGGGGAGGCGCAGATACGCAGTATTTT; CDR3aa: CASSRKDWGGADTQYF
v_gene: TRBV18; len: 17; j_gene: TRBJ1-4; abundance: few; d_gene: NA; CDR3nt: TGTGCCAGCTCACCACCAGGAGGGGCGGCAACTAATGAAAAACTGTTTTTT; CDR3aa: CASSPPGGAATNEKLFF
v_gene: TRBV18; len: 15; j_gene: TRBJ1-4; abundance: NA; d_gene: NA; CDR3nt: TGTGCCAGCTCACCACGCGCCGCAACTAATGAAAAACTGTTTTTT; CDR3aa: CASSPRAATNEKLFF
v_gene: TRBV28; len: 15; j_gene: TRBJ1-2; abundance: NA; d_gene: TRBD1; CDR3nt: TGTGCCAGCAGCCCAGGGCAGGGGGGAGGCTATGGCTACACCTTC; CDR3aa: CASSPGQGGGYGYTF
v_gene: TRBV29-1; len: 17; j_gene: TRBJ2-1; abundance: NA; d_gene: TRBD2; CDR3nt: TGCAGCGTTGAAGGACTAGCGGGACTAAGCTCCTACAATGAGCAGTTCTTC; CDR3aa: CSVEGLAGLSSYNEQFF
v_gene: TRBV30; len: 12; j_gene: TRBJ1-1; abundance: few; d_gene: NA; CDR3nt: TGTGCCTGGAGTCCCATGACCACTGAAGCTTTCTTT; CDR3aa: CAWSPMTTEAFF
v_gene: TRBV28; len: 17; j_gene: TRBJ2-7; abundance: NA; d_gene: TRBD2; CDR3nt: TGTGCCAGCAAGGAGGGCCCGGGTAGCGGGAGCCCCTACGAGCAGTACTTC; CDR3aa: CASKEGPGSGSPYEQYF
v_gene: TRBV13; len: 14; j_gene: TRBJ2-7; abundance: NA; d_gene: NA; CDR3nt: TGTGCCAGCAGCCCCGGAGAGGTTTCGGGGGAGCAGTACTTC; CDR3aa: CASSPGEVSGEQYF
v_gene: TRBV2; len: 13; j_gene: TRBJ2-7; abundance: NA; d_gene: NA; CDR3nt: TGTGCCAGCAGTGTGAACCTCCGGGGCGAGCAGTACTTC; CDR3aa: CASSVNLRGEQYF
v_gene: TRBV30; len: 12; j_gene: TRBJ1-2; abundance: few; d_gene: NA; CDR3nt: TGTGCCTGGAGTGGGGGGACCTATGGCTACACCTTC; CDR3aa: CAWSGGTYGYTF
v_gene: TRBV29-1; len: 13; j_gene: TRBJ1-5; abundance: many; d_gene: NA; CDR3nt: TGCAGCGTTGAGGCTTATAGCAATCAGCCCCAGCATTTT; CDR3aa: CSVEAYSNQPQHF
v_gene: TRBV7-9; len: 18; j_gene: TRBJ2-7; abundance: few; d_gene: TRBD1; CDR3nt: TGTGCCAGCAGCTTTCCAAACCGACAGGGAACCTACTCCTACGAGCAGTACTTC; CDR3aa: CASSFPNRQGTYSYEQYF
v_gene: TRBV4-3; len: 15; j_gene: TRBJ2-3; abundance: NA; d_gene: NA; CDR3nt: TGCGCCAGCAGCCCCCTGACAACTAGCACAGATACGCAGTATTTT; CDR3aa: CASSPLTTSTDTQYF
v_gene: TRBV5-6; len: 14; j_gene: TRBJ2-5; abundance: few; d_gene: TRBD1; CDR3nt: TGTGCCAGCAGCGACGGGACAGGGCATGAGACCCAGTACTTC; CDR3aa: CASSDGTGHETQYF
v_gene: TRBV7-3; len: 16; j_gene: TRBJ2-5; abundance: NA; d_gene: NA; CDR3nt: TGTGCCAGCAGCTTAACTTCGGCGGGAACTGGGGAGACCCAGTACTTC; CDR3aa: CASSLTSAGTGETQYF
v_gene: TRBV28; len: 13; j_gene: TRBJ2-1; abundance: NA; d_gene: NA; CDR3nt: TGTGCCAGCAGTTTACCGAAATACAATGAGCAGTTCTTC; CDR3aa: CASSLPKYNEQFF
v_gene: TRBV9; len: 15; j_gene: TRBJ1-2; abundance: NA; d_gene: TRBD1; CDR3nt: TGTGCCAGCAGCGCACAATCGACAGGGATATATGGCTACACCTTC; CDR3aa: CASSAQSTGIYGYTF
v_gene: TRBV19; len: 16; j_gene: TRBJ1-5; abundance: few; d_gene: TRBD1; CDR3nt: TGTGCCAGAGTAAGGGGACAGGGGGCCGGGTATCAGCCCCAGCATTTT; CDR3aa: CARVRGQGAGYQPQHF
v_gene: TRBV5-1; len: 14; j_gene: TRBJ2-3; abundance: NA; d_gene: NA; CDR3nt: TGCGCCAGCAGCCGCCCCCCAGCCACAGATACGCAGTATTTT; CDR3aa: CASSRPPATDTQYF
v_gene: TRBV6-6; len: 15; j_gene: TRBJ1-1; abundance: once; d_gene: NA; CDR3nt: TGTGCCAGCTCGACCCTGAGCAGGGTGGGGACTGAAGCTTTCTTT; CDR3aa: CASSTLSRVGTEAFF
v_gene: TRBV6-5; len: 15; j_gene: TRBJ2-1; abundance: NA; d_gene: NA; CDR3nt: TGTGCCAGCACTGTGGGCCCCGGTGGCTACAATGAGCAGTTCTTC; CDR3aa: CASTVGPGGYNEQFF
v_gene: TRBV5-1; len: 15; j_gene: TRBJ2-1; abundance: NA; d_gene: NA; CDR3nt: TGCGCCAGCAGCTTGGCGCTAGCAAACCCCAATGAGCAGTTCTTC; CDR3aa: CASSLALANPNEQFF
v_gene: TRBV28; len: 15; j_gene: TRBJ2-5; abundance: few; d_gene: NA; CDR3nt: TGTGCCAGCAGTTTATGGTCAGGGGGGCAAGAGACCCAGTACTTC; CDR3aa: CASSLWSGGQETQYF